The 21 T cell receptor beta chains presented below share a single source sample, sequenced in a study of blood T cell repertoires in COVID-19 (dated by TCRdb to 2018 to 2021). Libraries were prepared through the immunoSEQ multiplex PCR assay. The table was pulled from immuneACCESS by TCRdb, which kept in-frame rearrangements only. Such tables lose some clones; where checked, under half of the loss comes from unresolved V genes, and the rest has no known cause. In this sample the table shows 180,000 or so clones, roughly 89% of which occur a single time. The ten largest clones capture around 3.5% of the sample. Sequencing was carried out using peripheral blood. These receptors were collected from a young man with active or convalescent COVID-19.

The chain links TRBV6-5 to TRBJ2-7, with 7 bases fitting TRBD2. The V gene's germline CDR1 is MNHEY and CDR2 SVGAGI. This CDR3 comprises 15 residues. After removal of 3 bases from V and 5 bases from J, the junction contained 10 bases not matched to a gene. CDR3 residues: CASSYSGLVGDEQYF. The CDR3 coding sequence is TGTGCCAGCAGTTATTCCGGACTAGTAGGCGACGAGCAGTACTTC.

This clone was seen only once. The V call is TRBV6-1, the J call TRBJ1-4, with 9 bases that match TRBD1. CDR3 length equals 14 residues. Germline V gene lookup returns CDR1 MNHNS and CDR2 SASEGT. The V and J ends lost 3 bases and 6 bases, in that order; junction bases with no gene match: 2. The CDR3 region is CASSETGGDEKLFF. The CDR3 nucleotides read TGTGCCAGCAGTGAGACAGGGGGGGATGAAAAACTGTTTTTT.

The V gene is TRBV19, the J gene TRBJ2-2, with a possible D match to TRBD1 (5 bases). Germline V gene data show CDR1 as LNHDA and CDR2 as SQIVND (reference sequence). The CDR3 is 14 residues long. V was trimmed by 4 bases and J by 1 base, leaving 7 bases between them. CDR3 DNA sequence: TGTGCCAGTAGTACAGGACAGAACACCGGGGAGCTGTTTTTT. Its translation: CASSTGQNTGELFF.

The V and J genes are TRBV4-1 and TRBJ2-1; weak D call: TRBD2 (7 bases). The V gene's germline CDR1 is MGHRA and CDR2 YSYEKL. CDR3 length: 13 amino acids. V lost 0 bases to trimming and J lost 10 bases, with 10 bases between them. CDR3 sequence (DNA): TGCGCCAGCAGCCAAGACTGGGGGGGCGAGCAGTTCTTC. It specifies CASSQDWGGEQFF.

The chain links TRBV4-1 to TRBJ2-1; no definite D call. The CDR3 runs to 13 residues. The V end lost 0 bases, the J end lost 6 bases, and 6 bases lay between the germline ends. CDR1 is MGHRA, CDR2 YSYEKL, per germline. The CDR3 reads CASSQDWPNEQFF. As DNA, the CDR3 is TGCGCCAGCAGCCAAGATTGGCCCAATGAGCAGTTCTTC.

V gene TRBV18 combines with J gene TRBJ1-1; 10 bases match TRBD1. The CDR3 totals 17 residues. Germline lookup yields CDR1 KGHSH and CDR2 LQKENI. Trimming cost V 5 bases and J 3 bases; bases outside gene matches: 12. As DNA, the CDR3 is TGTGCCAGCTCAACGCGCTACCGGGACAGGGGAGACACTGAAGCTTTCTTT. Translating it yields CASSTRYRDRGDTEAFF.

The chain recombines TRBV11-2 with TRBJ2-7, with a tentative D call TRBD2 (5 bases). The CDR3 sequence is 12 residues long. The V gene lost 4 bases and the J gene lost 4 bases, with 8 bases spanning the gap. CDR1 SGHAT and CDR2 FQNNGV come from the germline V gene. The CDR3 sequence is CASSYPGYEQYF. In DNA form, the CDR3 reads TGTGCCAGCAGCTACCCGGGGTACGAGCAGTACTTC.

CDR3 protein: CAWGFEEGHQPQHF. CDR3 nucleotide sequence: TGTGCCTGGGGCTTCGAGGAGGGGCATCAGCCCCAGCATTTT. The rearrangement uses TRBV30 and TRBJ1-5; the D gene is possibly TRBD1 (5 bases). Germline values: CDR1 GTSNPN, CDR2 SVGIG (reference sequence). This CDR3 comprises 14 residues. V shed 5 bases and J shed 5 bases, with 16 bases lying between them.

This clone appeared once. The genes are TRBV7-2 and TRBJ1-5; weak D call: TRBD1 (6 bases). Trimming took 5 bases from V and 0 from J, leaving 11 bases between them. The length of the CDR3 is 15 residues. In germline, CDR1 is SGHTA, CDR2 FQGNSA. CDR3 DNA sequence: TGTGCCAGCAGCGTCGGACAGTATAGCAATCAGCCCCAGCATTTT. Translating gives CASSVGQYSNQPQHF.

V gene TRBV5-6 combines with J gene TRBJ1-3; D is unclear. The length of the CDR3 is 14 residues. Germline assignment: CDR1 SGHDT and CDR2 YYEEEE. With 4 bases removed from V and 2 bases from J, the gap between germline ends came to 10 bases. The CDR3 reads CASSSGLTGNTIYF. The CDR3 region has the DNA TGTGCCAGCAGCAGCGGGCTTACTGGAAACACCATATATTTT.

This clone appeared a few times. The chain combines TRBV12-3 or TRBV12-4 with TRBJ1-5, with a tentative D call TRBD1 (6 bases). V was clipped by 4 bases and J by 7 bases, with 11 bases between them. This CDR3 is built from 13 residues. CDR3 bases: TGTGCCAGCAGTTCTACAGGGACGCAGCCCCAGCATTTT. Translating gives CASSSTGTQPQHF.

The chain employs TRBV2 and TRBJ2-5; D possibly corresponds to TRBD1 (5 bases). The V gene lost 3 bases and the J gene lost 5 bases, with 16 bases spanning the gap. Germline CDR1 SNHLY, CDR2 FYNNEI. The CDR3 covers 15 residues. The CDR3 loop reads CASSEGRYTLETQYF. The CDR3 DNA is TGTGCCAGCAGTGAGGGGCGATATACATTGGAGACCCAGTACTTC.

The chain joins TRBV6-5 to TRBJ1-1; tentatively, D is TRBD1 (5 bases). Germline assignment: CDR1 MNHEY and CDR2 SVGAGI. With 4 bases removed from V and 4 bases from J, the gap between germline ends came to 13 bases. This CDR3 has 14 residues. The CDR3 DNA sequence: TGTGCCAGCAGTTCAAACCAGGGCACCACTGAAGCTTTCTTT. This translates into CASSSNQGTTEAFF.

The genes are TRBV3-1 (or the pseudogene TRBV3-2) and TRBJ1-2, with 9 positions matching TRBD1. Per the germline V gene, CDR1 is LGHDT and CDR2 is YNNKEL (reference sequence). V shed 4 bases, J shed 7 bases, and the junction held 7 bases outside the gene matches. This CDR3 has 14 residues. CDR3 region: CASSPRDRDPGYTF. The CDR3 DNA follows: TGTGCCAGCAGCCCTCGGGACAGGGACCCTGGCTACACCTTC.

This chain links TRBV11-2 with TRBJ1-1; D is ambiguous. CDR3 length: 14 residues. Trimming removed 5 bases at V and 2 bases at J, with 12 bases between. Germline CDR1 is SGHAT and CDR2 is FQNNGV. DNA of the CDR3: TGTGCCAGCAGCCCCCATGTCGGTAACACTGAAGCTTTCTTT. This codes for CASSPHVGNTEAFF.

This sequence joins TRBV5-4 and TRBJ2-3, with TRBD1 matching over 10 bases. V dropped 2 bases and J dropped 5; count of bases not matched to a gene: 5. The CDR3 is made up of 15 amino acids. Per the germline V gene, CDR1 is SGHNT and CDR2 is YYREEE (reference sequence). The CDR3 DNA sequence: TGTGCCAGCAGCTTCTGGACAGGGGGAGGAGATACGCAGTATTTT. Its translation: CASSFWTGGGDTQYF. The whole variable domain, filled in from reference TRBV5-4 and TRBJ2-3, reads ETGVTQSPTHLIKTRGQQVTLRCSSQSGHNTVSWYQQALGQGPQFIFQYYREEENGRGNFPPRFSGLQFPNYSSELNVNALELDDSALYLCASSFWTGGGDTQYFGPGTRLTVL.

This chain links TRBV28 with TRBJ2-2; no definite D call. Germline values: CDR1 MDHEN, CDR2 SYDVKM. Trimming removed 10 bases at V and 6 bases at J, with 21 bases between. The CDR3 is made up of 15 amino acids. This CDR3 reads CATPGLELNPGELFF. In DNA, the CDR3 is TGTGCCACCCCAGGCCTCGAGTTAAACCCCGGGGAGCTGTTTTTT.

V gene TRBV19 combines with J gene TRBJ2-1; 11 bases agree with TRBD2. The germline gives CDR1 LNHDA, CDR2 SQIVND (reference sequence). The CDR3 extends over 19 amino acids. The trim removed 4 bases at V and 1 base at J, leaving 12 bases unmatched. The CDR3 here is CASSKTPRTSGSSYNEQFF. CDR3 bases: TGTGCCAGTAGTAAGACCCCAAGAACTAGCGGGAGTTCCTACAATGAGCAGTTCTTC.

The rearrangement joins TRBV9 to TRBJ1-3, with D hard to call. Germline CDR1 SGDLS, CDR2 YYNGEE. The CDR3 has 15 residues. V lost 3 bases and J lost 3, with 13 bases in between. The CDR3 region has the DNA TGTGCCAGCAGCGCCAGTCTAGTGGATGGAAACACCATATATTTT. This gives the protein CASSASLVDGNTIYF.

The chain uses TRBV7-2 and TRBJ2-3; possible D gene TRBD2, 6 bases. The CDR3 is 15 residues long. Looked up from germline, CDR1 is SGHTA and CDR2 is FQGNSA. Trimming stripped 5 bases from V and 5 bases from J, with 17 bases between. CDR3 nucleotides: TGTGCCAGCAGCCCCGTAGCGGCCAAGGGAGATACGCAGTATTTT. Residues: CASSPVAAKGDTQYF.

The chain uses TRBV5-1 and TRBJ2-4; TRBD1 aligns across 9 bases. J lost 15 bases, V lost 5 bases, and 0 bases had no gene match. Germline V gene data show CDR1 as SGHRS and CDR2 as YFSETQ. The CDR3 has 9 residues. The CDR3 DNA reads TGCGCCAGCAGGGACAGGGGGTACTTC. Translation: CASRDRGYF.